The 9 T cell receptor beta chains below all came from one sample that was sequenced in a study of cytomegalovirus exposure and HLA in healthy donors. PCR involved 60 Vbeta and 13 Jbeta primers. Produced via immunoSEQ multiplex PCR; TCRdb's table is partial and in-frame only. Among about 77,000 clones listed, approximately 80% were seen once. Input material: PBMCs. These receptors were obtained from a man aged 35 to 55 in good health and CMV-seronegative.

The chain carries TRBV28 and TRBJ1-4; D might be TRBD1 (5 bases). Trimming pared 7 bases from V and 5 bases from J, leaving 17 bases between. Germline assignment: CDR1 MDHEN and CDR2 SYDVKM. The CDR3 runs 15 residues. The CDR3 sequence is CASTVGGEGNEKLFF. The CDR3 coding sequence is TGTGCCAGCACCGTAGGAGGGGAGGGCAATGAAAAACTGTTTTTT.

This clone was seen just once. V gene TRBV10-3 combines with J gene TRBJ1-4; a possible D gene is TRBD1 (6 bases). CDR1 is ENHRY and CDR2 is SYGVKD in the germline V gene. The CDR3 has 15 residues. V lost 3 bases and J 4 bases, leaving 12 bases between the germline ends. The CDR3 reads CAISETGRGNEKLFF. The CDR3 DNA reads TGTGCCATCAGTGAAACGGGCAGGGGTAATGAAAAACTGTTTTTT.

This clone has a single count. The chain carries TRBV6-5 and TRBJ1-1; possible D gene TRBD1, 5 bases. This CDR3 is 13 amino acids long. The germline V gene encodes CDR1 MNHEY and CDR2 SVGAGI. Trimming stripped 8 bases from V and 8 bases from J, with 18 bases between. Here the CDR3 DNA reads TGTGCCAGCTGGCGGGACGGAAACAGGGAAGCTTTCTTT. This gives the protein CASWRDGNREAFF.

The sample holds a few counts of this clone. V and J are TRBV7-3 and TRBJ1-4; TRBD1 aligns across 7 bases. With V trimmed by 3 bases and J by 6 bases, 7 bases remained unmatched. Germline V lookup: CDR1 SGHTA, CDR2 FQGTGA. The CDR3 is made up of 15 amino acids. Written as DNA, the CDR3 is TGTGCCAGCAGCTTGAGGGGGCGCGACGATGAAAAACTGTTTTTT. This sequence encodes CASSLRGRDDEKLFF.

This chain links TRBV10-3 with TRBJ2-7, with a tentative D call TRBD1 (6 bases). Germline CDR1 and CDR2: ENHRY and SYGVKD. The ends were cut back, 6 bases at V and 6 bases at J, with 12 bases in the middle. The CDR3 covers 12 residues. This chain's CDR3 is CAISPQGREQYF. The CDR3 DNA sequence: TGTGCCATCAGCCCGCAGGGGCGCGAGCAGTACTTC.

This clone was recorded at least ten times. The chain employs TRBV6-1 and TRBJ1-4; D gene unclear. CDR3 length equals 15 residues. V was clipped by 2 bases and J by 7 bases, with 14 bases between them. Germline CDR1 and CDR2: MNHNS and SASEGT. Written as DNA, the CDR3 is TGTGCCAGCAGTGAAAAACCAATTTCCAGTGAAAAACTGTTTTTT. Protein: CASSEKPISSEKLFF.

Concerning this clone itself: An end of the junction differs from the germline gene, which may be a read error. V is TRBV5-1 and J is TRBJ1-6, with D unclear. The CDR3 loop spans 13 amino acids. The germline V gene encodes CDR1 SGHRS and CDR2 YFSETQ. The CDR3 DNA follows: TGCGCCAGCAGCCCGGACGGGGATTCACCCCTCTACTTT. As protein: CASSPDGDSPLYF.

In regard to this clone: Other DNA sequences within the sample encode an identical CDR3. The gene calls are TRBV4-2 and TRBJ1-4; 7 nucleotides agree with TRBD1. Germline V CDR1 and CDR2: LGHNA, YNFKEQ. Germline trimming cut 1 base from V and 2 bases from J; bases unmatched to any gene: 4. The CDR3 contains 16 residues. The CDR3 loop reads CASSQATGATNEKLFF. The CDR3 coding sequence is TGTGCCAGCAGCCAAGCCACAGGGGCGACTAATGAAAAACTGTTTTTT.

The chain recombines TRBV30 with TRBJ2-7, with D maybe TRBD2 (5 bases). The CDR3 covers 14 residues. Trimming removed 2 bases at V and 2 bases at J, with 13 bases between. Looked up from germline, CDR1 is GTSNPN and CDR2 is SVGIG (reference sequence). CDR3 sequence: CAWSPPGFTYEQYF. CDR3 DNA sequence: TGTGCCTGGAGTCCCCCGGGATTTACCTACGAGCAGTACTTC.